The 12 T cell receptor beta chains given below trace back to one sample, sequenced in a study of shared clonotypes between healthy human individuals (dated by TCRdb to between 2020 and 2021). The library came from the immunoSEQ multiplex PCR assay. In its TCRdb copy, this immuneACCESS table keeps in-frame sequences only and misses some clones. Where compared with another copy, unresolved V genes explain less than half of these, and the others have no known cause. The sample table holds 450,000 to 600,000 clones, of which 70% to 80% were seen once. Jointly, the top ten make up about an eighth of the sample. Material: PBMCs. Receptors were obtained from a woman aged 40 to 55 in good health. Some clones in this sample may be carry-over from other donors' samples.

This clone was seen a single time. V gene TRBV2 combines with J gene TRBJ2-3, with TRBD2 matching over 15 bases. This CDR3 region has 17 residues. The V gene's germline CDR1 is SNHLY and CDR2 FYNNEI. J gave up 8 bases and V 4 bases, and 10 bases lay outside the gene matches. The chain's CDR3 is CASSGTSGRAVMSTQYF. The CDR3 DNA is TGTGCCAGCAGTGGGACTAGCGGGAGGGCCGTAATGAGTACGCAGTATTTT.

Notes on this clone: Other DNA sequences from this sample encode an identical CDR3 as well. CDR3 sequence reads: CASSPGSNQPQHF. For the CDR3, the DNA is TGTGCCAGCAGCCCGGGGAGCAATCAGCCCCAGCATTTT. This chain uses TRBV9 with TRBJ1-5; the D is unclear. The germline V gene encodes CDR1 SGDLS and CDR2 YYNGEE. CDR3 length: 13 amino acids. The V end lost 4 bases, the J end lost 1 base, and 6 bases lay between the germline ends.

This clone showed up just once. The chain is built from TRBV6-6 and TRBJ2-7; D remains ambiguous. There are 14 residues in the CDR3. Germline V lookup: CDR1 MNHNY, CDR2 SVGAGI (reference sequence). With 5 bases removed from V and 4 bases from J, the gap between germline ends came to 15 bases. As DNA, the CDR3 is TGTGCCAGCAGTCCGCAACCCGGGCGATACGAGCAGTACTTC. Protein product: CASSPQPGRYEQYF.

The genes are TRBV2 and TRBJ2-1, with TRBD1 matching over 8 bases. V was clipped by 4 bases and J by 7 bases; unmatched bases: 6. This CDR3 comprises 14 residues. Germline V gene lookup returns CDR1 SNHLY and CDR2 FYNNEI. CDR3 amino acids: CASSGGQGLNEQFF. CDR3 DNA: TGTGCCAGCAGTGGAGGACAGGGACTGAATGAGCAGTTCTTC. The full variable domain, completed using reference TRBV2 and TRBJ2-1, is EPEVTQTPSHQVTQMGQEVILRCVPISNHLYFYWYRQILGQKVEFLVSFYNNEISEKSEIFDDQFSVERPDGSNFTLKIRSTKLEDSAMYFCASSGGQGLNEQFFGPGTRLTVL.

V and J are TRBV7-3 and TRBJ2-2, with TRBD2 matching over 10 bases. CDR3 length: 17 amino acids. The germline CDR1 and CDR2 sequences are SGHTA and FQGTGA. J was trimmed by 2 bases and V by 7 bases; bases with no gene match: 10. CDR3 sequence: CASNTSGRVPNTGELFF. In DNA, the CDR3 is TGTGCCAGCAATACGAGCGGGAGGGTCCCCAACACCGGGGAGCTGTTTTTT. Using reference TRBV7-3 and TRBJ2-2 for the parts outside the CDR3, the full variable domain is GAGVSQTPSNKVTEKGKYVELRCDPISGHTALYWYRQSLGQGPEFLIYFQGTGAADDSGLPNDRFFAVRPEGSVSTLKIQRTERGDSAVYLCASNTSGRVPNTGELFFGEGSRLTVL.

This chain connects TRBV11-2 to TRBJ2-6; D remains ambiguous. The V gene's germline CDR1 is SGHAT and CDR2 FQNNGV. The CDR3 runs to 12 residues. V lost 4 bases, J lost 4 bases, and 2 bases lay in between. The CDR3 DNA reads as TGTGCCAGCAGCTGGGGGGCCAACGTCCTGACTTTC. Encoded protein: CASSWGANVLTF.

V is TRBV11-1 and J is TRBJ2-7; 10 bases map to TRBD2. The CDR3 totals 18 residues. With 1 base clipped from V and 0 bases from J, the junction kept 9 bases outside the gene matches. Germline V lookup: CDR1 SGHAT, CDR2 FQDESV (reference sequence). In DNA, the CDR3 is TGTGCCAGCAGCTTAGACCTAGCGGGAGCCCTTCACTCCTACGAGCAGTACTTC. Encoded protein: CASSLDLAGALHSYEQYF.

The genes are TRBV30 and TRBJ1-3; D is ambiguous. The V end lost 1 base, the J end lost 4 bases, and 14 bases lay between the germline ends. The CDR3 totals 15 residues. Per germline, CDR1 GTSNPN and CDR2 SVGIG (reference sequence). The chain's CDR3 is CAWSAGLSGGNTIYF. The CDR3 DNA sequence: TGTGCCTGGAGTGCGGGTCTCTCGGGGGGAAACACCATATATTTT.

This rearrangement joins TRBV5-1 to TRBJ2-1; D possibly corresponds to TRBD2 (6 bases). The V gene lost 0 bases and the J gene lost 7 bases, with 11 bases spanning the gap. The CDR3 extends over 14 amino acids. CDR1 SGHRS and CDR2 YFSETQ come from the germline V gene. The CDR3 DNA is TGCGCCAGCAGCTTGGCTAGCGAGGTTAATGAGCAGTTCTTC. This translates into CASSLASEVNEQFF.

V usage is TRBV7-2 and J usage is TRBJ1-4, with 9 bases aligning to TRBD1. Trimming cost V 3 bases and J 12 bases; bases outside gene matches: 5. Germline V lookup: CDR1 SGHTA, CDR2 FQGNSA. The CDR3 is 13 residues long. The CDR3 DNA reads as TGTGCCAGCAGCTTGACAGGGGGGATTGAACTGTTTTTT. This gives the protein CASSLTGGIELFF. Complete variable domain (other parts from reference TRBV7-2 and TRBJ1-4): GAGVSQSPSNKVTEKGKDVELRCDPISGHTALYWYRQSLGQGLEFLIYFQGNSAPDKSGLPSDRFSAERTGGSVSTLTIQRTQQEDSAVYLCASSLTGGIELFFGSGTQLSVL.

The sample holds many counts of this clone. This sequence joins TRBV5-1 and TRBJ1-1, with D unresolved. V lost 1 base and J lost 2, with 9 bases in between. CDR3 length: 14 amino acids. CDR1 and CDR2 from the germline V gene are SGHRS and YFSETQ. The chain's CDR3 is CASSLRADNTEAFF. CDR3 sequence (DNA): TGCGCCAGCAGCTTGAGGGCCGACAACACTGAAGCTTTCTTT. The full variable domain, its missing parts supplied by reference TRBV5-1 and TRBJ1-1, is KAGVTQTPRYLIKTRGQQVTLSCSPISGHRSVSWYQQTPGQGLQFLFEYFSETQRNKGNFPGRFSGRQFSNSRSEMNVSTLELGDSALYLCASSLRADNTEAFFGQGTRLTVV.

The chain recombines TRBV2 with TRBJ2-1, with TRBD2 matching over 8 bases. Trimming took 3 bases from V and 6 from J; bases not matched to a gene: 7. CDR3 length: 15 residues. CDR1 and CDR2 (germline): SNHLY, FYNNEI. The CDR3 nucleotides read TGTGCCAGCAGTGAGAGCCAGCGGGAGATCAATGAGCAGTTCTTC. Translating it yields CASSESQREINEQFF.